The rows below give T cell receptor beta chains drawn from one sample of a study of PD-L1 blockade in urothelial cancer. The data were produced by immunoSEQ multiplex PCR, yet TCRdb's version contains in-frame clones alone and is incomplete. The data contain tens of thousands of clones, roughly 80% of them singletons. Here the sequenced sample was PBMCs, taken around atezolizumab (anti-PD-L1) treatment. The origin of the receptors is a man between 65 and 85 years old with urothelial cancer. Each CDR3 is given with its conserved first and last residue. Each record gives: V gene, D gene, clone size, J gene, CDR3 DNA, CDR3 protein. D genes are given only for firm matches. Size tells how often a clone was seen (once, few, many) or the class of an expanded clone, and some rows leave it out.

TRBV5-1	TRBD1	NA	TRBJ2-7	TGCGCCAGCAGCCCGACAGGGGGCCTCTACGAGCAGTACTTC	CASSPTGGLYEQYF
TRBV15	TRBD1	few	TRBJ1-5	TGTGCCACCAGCCGGGACAGGGACCAGCCCCAGCATTTT	CATSRDRDQPQHF
TRBV6-6	TRBD1	once	TRBJ1-5	TGTGCCAGCAGTTTCCCCCGGACAGGGGGCGGACAGCCCCAGCATTTT	CASSFPRTGGGQPQHF
TRBV14	NA	NA	TRBJ2-7	TGTGCCAGCAGCCCGCTCACAGGCTCCTACGAGCAGTACTTC	CASSPLTGSYEQYF
TRBV28	TRBD1	NA	TRBJ2-3	TGTGCCAGCAGTCCCTCACAGGGGATTATAGGAGATACGCAGTATTTT	CASSPSQGIIGDTQYF
TRBV7-2	NA	NA	TRBJ1-2	TGTGCCAGCAGCTTGGTTCTACGGTTGAATGGCTACACCTTC	CASSLVLRLNGYTF
TRBV7-2	TRBD2	NA	TRBJ2-1	TGTGCCAGCAGCTCGACTAGCGGCGGGGAGTTCTTC	CASSSTSGGEFF
TRBV27	NA	NA	TRBJ2-2	TGTGCCAGCAGTTTTTTGTCGGGTATTCCCGGGGAGCTGTTTTTT	CASSFLSGIPGELFF
TRBV5-5	NA	once	TRBJ1-2	TGTGCCAGCAGCTTGCAGGGGTCGAACTATGGCTACACCTTC	CASSLQGSNYGYTF
TRBV28	NA	few	TRBJ2-1	TGTGCCAGCACGTTCCCCCGGTGGGGAGTGTCCTACAATGAGCAGTTCTTC	CASTFPRWGVSYNEQFF
TRBV5-4	NA	NA	TRBJ1-2	TGTGCCAGCAGCTTCGGACAGAACACCATTAACTATGGCTACACCTTC	CASSFGQNTINYGYTF
TRBV6-1	TRBD1	NA	TRBJ1-5	TGTGCCAGCAAAGACAGGGGGCGAAATCAGCCCCAGCATTTT	CASKDRGRNQPQHF
TRBV18	NA	NA	TRBJ2-2	TGTGCCAGCTCACCACTGAGGGCCGGGGAGCTGTTTTTT	CASSPLRAGELFF
TRBV18	TRBD2	NA	TRBJ2-7	TGTGCCAGCTCACATGGACTAGCGGGAGCCTCCTACGAGCAGTACTTC	CASSHGLAGASYEQYF
TRBV10-3	TRBD2	NA	TRBJ2-2	TGTGCCATCAGTGTCGGCGCGGGAGTGAACACCGGGGAGCTGTTTTTT	CAISVGAGVNTGELFF
TRBV11-3	TRBD2	NA	TRBJ2-7	TGTGCCAGCAGCTTCGGACTAGCGGAGAACTCCGTTCTTTACGAGCAGTACTTC	CASSFGLAENSVLYEQYF
TRBV6-1	NA	NA	TRBJ1-1	TGTGCCAGCAGCCAAACTCCGGGGGGGGATGAAGCTTTCTTT	CASSQTPGGDEAFF
TRBV18	TRBD1	NA	TRBJ2-6	TGTGCCAGCTCACAACAGGGGGCGACTGGGGCCAACGTCCTGACTTTC	CASSQQGATGANVLTF
TRBV27	TRBD2	NA	TRBJ2-1	TGTGCCAGCAGTTCCCCGGGACTAGCCTCCTACAATGAGCAGTTCTTC	CASSSPGLASYNEQFF
TRBV7-9	NA	NA	TRBJ2-6	TGTGCCAGCAGCTTAAGTTCGTTACGGTTCTCTGGGGCCAACGTCCTGACTTTC	CASSLSSLRFSGANVLTF
TRBV5-4	TRBD1	NA	TRBJ1-6	TGTGCCAGCAGCGGGGAGACAGGGTCCCTTGGTTCACCCCTCCACTTT	CASSGETGSLGSPLHF
TRBV30	NA	NA	TRBJ2-7	TGTGCCTGGAGTGTAAAACGTCAGTTAAGAGAGCAGTACTTC	CAWSVKRQLREQYF
TRBV14	NA	NA	TRBJ2-7	TGTGCCAGCAGCCAAGATCTCGGCTCCTACGAGCAGTACTTC	CASSQDLGSYEQYF
TRBV19	NA	NA	TRBJ2-7	TGTGCCAGTAGTCCTAGGGCGGGGCCCTACGAGCAGTACTTC	CASSPRAGPYEQYF
TRBV5-1	NA	NA	TRBJ1-3	TGCGCCAGCAGCTTATCGGCTGGAAACACCATATATTTT	CASSLSAGNTIYF
TRBV19	NA	NA	TRBJ2-1	TGTGCCAGTAGTCCCCGGGGGAAGGCCGGGGGGCAGTTCTTC	CASSPRGKAGGQFF
TRBV6-1	NA	NA	TRBJ1-1	TGTGCCAGCAGGAGCACTGAAGCTTTCTTT	CASRSTEAFF
TRBV6-1	NA	NA	TRBJ1-2	TGTGCCAGCCGATGGAGGGGAGAGAACTATGGCTACACCTTC	CASRWRGENYGYTF
TRBV2	NA	few	TRBJ1-4	TGTGCCAGCAGTGAAAGCCCGGAAAAACTGTTTTTT	CASSESPEKLFF
TRBV4-1	NA	medium-sized	TRBJ1-5	TGCGCCAGCAGCCAAGATCTTGAGGGAAGTAGCAATCAGCCCCAGCATTTT	CASSQDLEGSSNQPQHF
TRBV19	NA	NA	TRBJ2-3	TGTGCCAGTGGCGGGGACGGCAGCACAGATACGCAGTATTTT	CASGGDGSTDTQYF
TRBV7-2	TRBD1	NA	TRBJ1-2	TGTGCCAGCAGCCTGAGACAGGGGGGCGGCTACACCTTC	CASSLRQGGGYTF
TRBV6-6	TRBD2	NA	TRBJ2-1	TGTGCCAGCAGTTTCACTAGCGGGGGATCCTACAATGAGCAGTTCTTC	CASSFTSGGSYNEQFF